This TCR beta chain was retrieved from a study of blood T cell repertoires in COVID-19. Study information: Samples came from the United States, Italy and Spain, spanning acute and convalescent COVID-19. T cells, B-cell-depleted T cells, or PBMCs provided the cDNA or gDNA that served as material.

The CDR3 sequence is 14 residues long. The germline V gene encodes CDR1 SGHNT and CDR2 YENEEA. Trimming removed 6 bases from V and 1 base from J, with 10 bases in between. Per the authors' pipeline: Reference gene primer amplification in the assay estimated nucleated cell counts. Only in-frame clones appear in the TCRdb table, and some are missing; sequencing was by immunoSEQ multiplex PCR. Clone size and V and J calls were adopted from that table, with D and trimming inferred from the DNA. The table lists around 170,000 clones, roughly 86% of them singletons. The sample consisted of peripheral blood. The TCR originated in a man aged 50 or older with active or convalescent COVID-19. V gene TRBV11-3 combines with J gene TRBJ2-1, with D possibly matching TRBD1 (5 bases). CDR3 residues: CASSGAGSYNEQFF. DNA of the CDR3: TGTGCCAGCAGTGGGGCAGGGTCCTACAATGAGCAGTTCTTC.